A single sample gave rise to the 32 T cell receptor beta chains below, sequenced in a study of technical replicates of blood from a few donors. Produced via immunoSEQ multiplex PCR; TCRdb's table is partial and in-frame only. The sample holds 65,000 to 95,000 clones, about 97% seen once. The sample consisted of T cells isolated from PBMCs. These receptors all come from a human donor in good health.

The chain combines TRBV10-3 with TRBJ2-7, with 8 nucleotides matching TRBD2. Looked up from germline, CDR1 is ENHRY and CDR2 is SYGVKD. The trim removed 10 bases at V and 3 bases at J, leaving 8 bases unmatched. The CDR3 length is 13 residues. The CDR3 sequence: CATQAGESYEQYF. The CDR3 DNA reads TGTGCCACCCAAGCGGGGGAGAGCTACGAGCAGTACTTC.

CDR3 residues: CASSHRQGPYEQYF. The CDR3 DNA sequence: TGTGCCAGCTCGCACCGACAGGGTCCGTACGAGCAGTACTTC. V and J are TRBV18 and TRBJ2-7; 7 nucleotides agree with TRBD1. Germline CDR1 KGHSH, CDR2 LQKENI. This CDR3 spans 14 amino acids. V trimming: 6 bases; J trimming: 4 bases; junction bases outside the gene matches: 9. Supplemented by reference TRBV18 and TRBJ2-7, the full variable domain reads NAGVMQNPRHLVRRRGQEARLRCSPMKGHSHVYWYRQLPEEGLKFMVYLQKENIIDESGMPKERFSAEFPKEGPSILRIQQVVRGDSAAYFCASSHRQGPYEQYFGPGTRLTVT.

The V gene is TRBV4-1, the J gene TRBJ1-6, with D uncertain. The CDR3 sequence is 14 residues long. Germline CDR1 MGHRA, CDR2 YSYEKL. V gave up 6 bases and J gave up 7 bases, with 13 bases separating them. The CDR3 nucleotides read TGCGCCAGCAGACACAACCCCGGGAATTCACCCCTCCACTTT. Protein sequence: CASRHNPGNSPLHF.

The rearrangement joins TRBV4-1 to TRBJ2-7; TRBD2 matches at 9 bases. CDR3 length equals 18 residues. The V gene's germline CDR1 is MGHRA and CDR2 YSYEKL. Unmatched junction bases numbered 12, after V lost 1 base and J lost 2 bases. CDR3 in DNA: TGCGCCAGCAGCCAAGGGACTGGGATAGCGGGGGATACCTACGAGCAGTACTTC. Translating it yields CASSQGTGIAGDTYEQYF.

This clone was seen a single time. The V gene is TRBV6-5, the J gene TRBJ2-1; D is perhaps TRBD2 (7 bases). V was shortened by 0 bases and J by 6 bases, with 12 bases between the two germline ends. CDR3 length equals 15 residues. The germline gives CDR1 MNHEY, CDR2 SVGAGI. CDR3 amino acids: CASSYSGGAANEQFF. Here the CDR3 DNA reads TGTGCCAGCAGTTACTCTGGGGGGGCCGCCAATGAGCAGTTCTTC.

The V call is TRBV30, the J call TRBJ1-2; 8 nucleotides align to TRBD1. Losses at the gene ends were 3 bases for V and 4 bases for J; bases not matched to a gene: 10. Germline lookup yields CDR1 GTSNPN and CDR2 SVGIG (reference sequence). This CDR3 has 15 amino acids. The DNA for the CDR3 is TGTGCCTGGAGCAGGACAGGGACGTCTTTCTATGGCTACACCTTC. Amino acid sequence: CAWSRTGTSFYGYTF.

This clone was observed once. This chain links TRBV30 with TRBJ2-2; D possibly corresponds to TRBD2 (6 bases). This CDR3 is 16 amino acids long. With 0 bases removed from V and 4 bases from J, the gap between germline ends came to 15 bases. In germline, CDR1 is GTSNPN, CDR2 SVGIG (reference sequence). The CDR3 sequence is CAWSVRRRAGTGELFF. The CDR3 nucleotides are TGTGCCTGGAGTGTACGGCGGAGGGCGGGCACCGGGGAGCTGTTTTTT.

The CDR3 sequence is CASTANTGELFF. The CDR3, as DNA: TGCGCCAGCACAGCGAACACCGGGGAGCTGTTTTTT. The chain links TRBV5-1 to TRBJ2-2, with unresolved D. Deletions cut 6 bases from V and 0 bases from J, with 3 bases between. The CDR3 is 12 amino acids. Germline V gene sequence: CDR1 SGHRS, CDR2 YFSETQ.

The chain's CDR3 is CATSRGGPAFF. The CDR3 DNA is TGTGCCACCAGCAGAGGGGGCCCGGCTTTCTTT. The rearrangement uses TRBV15 and TRBJ1-1; TRBD1 might be the D (5 bases). The CDR3 extends over 11 amino acids. The germline V and J ends were trimmed by 1 base and 11 bases, with 8 bases remaining between them. CDR1 is LNHNV and CDR2 is YYDKDF in the germline V gene (reference sequence). Looking up the rest from reference TRBV15 and TRBJ1-1 gives the full variable domain: DAMVIQNPRYQVTQFGKPVTLSCSQTLNHNVMYWYQQKSSQAPKLLFHYYDKDFNNEADTPDNFQSRRPNTSFCFLDIRSPGLGDTAMYLCATSRGGPAFFGQGTRLTVV.

The chain combines TRBV9 with TRBJ2-1, with D tentatively TRBD1 (5 bases). V was trimmed by 0 bases and J by 3 bases, leaving 10 bases between them. The CDR3 extends over 15 amino acids. The germline gives CDR1 SGDLS, CDR2 YYNGEE. DNA for the CDR3: TGTGCCAGCAGCGTAGATTTAGGGGTCTACAATGAGCAGTTCTTC. This codes for CASSVDLGVYNEQFF. Based on the CDR3 plus reference TRBV9 and TRBJ2-1, the full variable domain is DSGVTQTPKHLITATGQRVTLRCSPRSGDLSVYWYQQSLDQGLQFLIQYYNGEERAKGNILERFSAQQFPDLHSELNLSSLELGDSALYFCASSVDLGVYNEQFFGPGTRLTVL.

The rearrangement joins TRBV4-1 to TRBJ2-7, with D possibly being TRBD2 (5 bases). V was trimmed by 3 bases and J by 2 bases, leaving 11 bases between them. CDR3 length: 14 amino acids. Germline values: CDR1 MGHRA, CDR2 YSYEKL. CDR3 DNA: TGCGCCAGCAGCCAGGAGGAGCGAGCCTACGAGCAGTACTTC. Translation gives CASSQEERAYEQYF.

This clone was seen once. The rearrangement links TRBV29-1 to TRBJ2-3; no reliable D call. The V end lost 4 bases, the J end lost 1 base, and 9 bases lay between the germline ends. Per germline, CDR1 SQVTM and CDR2 ANQGSEA. The CDR3 is made up of 13 amino acids. The CDR3 nucleotides are TGCAGCGTTGTAGGCGGCGGCACAGATACGCAGTATTTT. Translated: CSVVGGGTDTQYF.

The chain carries TRBV9 and TRBJ2-2; 7 bases are shared with TRBD1. The CDR3 is 16 amino acids. V lost 0 bases to trimming and J lost 5 bases; unmatched junction nucleotides: 7. Germline V gene data show CDR1 as SGDLS and CDR2 as YYNGEE. The CDR3 protein is CASSVVAGGVTGELFF. The CDR3 region has the DNA TGTGCCAGCAGCGTAGTAGCAGGGGGAGTAACCGGGGAGCTGTTTTTT. The full variable domain, completed using reference TRBV9 and TRBJ2-2, is DSGVTQTPKHLITATGQRVTLRCSPRSGDLSVYWYQQSLDQGLQFLIQYYNGEERAKGNILERFSAQQFPDLHSELNLSSLELGDSALYFCASSVVAGGVTGELFFGEGSRLTVL.

V is TRBV10-3 and J is TRBJ1-5, with a possible D match to TRBD1 (6 bases). The germline CDR1 and CDR2 sequences are ENHRY and SYGVKD. V was cut by 2 bases and J by 0 bases, with 8 bases left in between. The CDR3 spans 15 residues. The CDR3 region is CAISETGSSNQPQHF. CDR3 sequence (DNA): TGTGCCATCAGTGAGACAGGGAGTAGCAATCAGCCCCAGCATTTT.

The chain has TRBV10-1 and TRBJ1-4; unclear D gene. CDR3 size: 13 residues. Germline CDR1 is WNHNN and CDR2 is SYGVQD (reference sequence). V shed 2 bases and J shed 7 bases, with 8 bases lying between them. The CDR3 here is CASSEANSEKLFF. The CDR3 region has the DNA TGCGCCAGCAGTGAGGCGAACAGTGAAAAACTGTTTTTT.

The chain uses TRBV4-1 and TRBJ2-1, with 11 bases matching TRBD2. The V segment lost 6 bases and the J segment 7 bases; nucleotides outside the gene matches: 5. This CDR3 is 14 amino acids long. Germline CDR1 and CDR2: MGHRA and YSYEKL. CDR3 bases: TGCGCCAGCAGAATACTAGCGGGAGCTAATGAGCAGTTCTTC. Its protein product is CASRILAGANEQFF.

V usage is TRBV5-1 and J usage is TRBJ2-5, with TRBD1 as a possible D gene (5 bases). Germline V gene lookup returns CDR1 SGHRS and CDR2 YFSETQ. The V end was cut by 1 base, the J end by 3 bases, with 10 bases between. The CDR3 is 14 amino acids. The chain's CDR3 is CASSLPGSEETQYF. CDR3 DNA: TGCGCCAGCAGCTTGCCAGGGTCTGAAGAGACCCAGTACTTC.

This sequence joins TRBV5-1 and TRBJ1-2; D call uncertain. The CDR3 runs to 11 residues. Trimming cost V 6 bases and J 8 bases, with 11 bases left between them. The germline CDR1 and CDR2 sequences are SGHRS and YFSETQ. In nucleotides, the CDR3 is TGCGCCAGCACGGAGGGAGACGGCTACACCTTC. As protein: CASTEGDGYTF.

The V and J genes are TRBV4-1 and TRBJ1-6, with 8 positions matching TRBD1. Germline loops: CDR1 MGHRA, CDR2 YSYEKL. V lost 8 bases, J lost 9 bases, and 9 bases stayed unmatched. The CDR3 is 14 amino acids. The CDR3 here is CASGPTGVGSPLHF. In nucleotides, the CDR3 is TGCGCCAGCGGGCCGACAGGGGTTGGTTCACCCCTCCACTTT.

This chain links TRBV2 with TRBJ1-3, with D maybe TRBD1 (6 bases). The V gene's germline CDR1 is SNHLY and CDR2 FYNNEI. The CDR3 covers 15 residues. Trimming shortened V by 6 bases and J by 1 base, and 13 bases separated the two germline ends. The CDR3 DNA follows: TGTGCCAGCAGGGCAGGGGTTGGTTCTGGAAACACCATATATTTT. It encodes CASRAGVGSGNTIYF.

V usage is TRBV9 and J usage is TRBJ2-5, with a tentative D call TRBD2 (7 bases). CDR3 size: 14 residues. With 4 bases removed from V and 5 bases from J, the gap between germline ends came to 15 bases. Germline CDR1 reads SGDLS; CDR2 reads YYNGEE. Here the CDR3 DNA reads TGTGCCAGCAGCTCCCCCGGGGGGCGGGAGACCCAGTACTTC. Protein product: CASSSPGGRETQYF. Filled out from reference TRBV9 and TRBJ2-5, the complete variable domain reads DSGVTQTPKHLITATGQRVTLRCSPRSGDLSVYWYQQSLDQGLQFLIQYYNGEERAKGNILERFSAQQFPDLHSELNLSSLELGDSALYFCASSSPGGRETQYFGPGTRLLVL.

This clone was observed a single time. V and J are TRBV28 and TRBJ1-2; 8 bases match TRBD1. Germline assignment: CDR1 MDHEN and CDR2 SYDVKM. The CDR3 sequence is 17 residues long. V lost 6 bases and J lost 0; bases outside the gene matches: 12. CDR3 nucleotide sequence: TGTGCCAGCAGCAACATCTGGGACAGGAAACCTAACTATGGCTACACCTTC. Protein: CASSNIWDRKPNYGYTF.

V usage is TRBV7-9 and J usage is TRBJ1-1; 8 bases map to TRBD1. Germline V gives CDR1 SEHNR, CDR2 FQNEAQ (reference sequence). The CDR3 loop spans 15 amino acids. The V gene end was trimmed by 8 bases and the J gene end by 3 bases; junction bases not matched to a gene: 11. The CDR3 here is CASSPSTGEDTEAFF. The CDR3 DNA sequence: TGTGCCAGCTCACCCTCGACAGGGGAGGACACTGAAGCTTTCTTT.

This chain joins TRBV10-1 and TRBJ2-3, with D perhaps TRBD2 (6 bases). V dropped 4 bases and J dropped 4 bases, with 9 bases sitting between them. Germline V lookup: CDR1 WNHNN, CDR2 SYGVQD (reference sequence). This CDR3 region has 13 residues. Written as DNA, the CDR3 is TGCGCCAGCAGTGGAAGACTAGCAGATACGCAGTATTTT. This gives the protein CASSGRLADTQYF.

The CDR3 reads CASSFSESYEQYF. As DNA, the CDR3 is TGCGCCAGCAGCTTTAGTGAGTCCTACGAGCAGTACTTC. This chain joins TRBV5-1 and TRBJ2-7; D remains ambiguous. Germline CDR1 is SGHRS and CDR2 is YFSETQ. The V gene lost 2 bases and the J gene lost 1 base, with 7 bases spanning the gap. This CDR3 region has 13 residues.

The chain employs TRBV7-9 and TRBJ2-1; 7 bases agree with TRBD2. Germline V gene sequence: CDR1 SEHNR, CDR2 FQNEAQ (reference sequence). The CDR3 runs 16 residues. V dropped 4 bases and J dropped 8; count of bases not matched to a gene: 14. CDR3: CASSSDRSGRVDEQFF. The CDR3 DNA sequence: TGTGCCAGCAGCTCCGACCGATCAGGGAGGGTAGATGAGCAGTTCTTC.

The gene calls are TRBV5-6 and TRBJ2-5, with TRBD2 matching over 13 bases. CDR3 size: 17 residues. The V and J ends lost 4 bases and 4 bases, in that order; junction bases with no gene match: 10. The V gene's germline CDR1 is SGHDT and CDR2 YYEEEE. The DNA of the CDR3 is TGTGCCAGCAGCAGACTACTAGCGGGAGGGCCGTCAGAGACCCAGTACTTC. Translated, it gives CASSRLLAGGPSETQYF.

This chain joins TRBV12-5 and TRBJ2-1; 10 nucleotides align to TRBD2. CDR1 LGHNT and CDR2 FRNRAP come from the germline V gene. The CDR3 is 13 residues long. V trimming: 6 bases; J trimming: 9 bases; junction bases outside the gene matches: 5. The CDR3 reads CASGTGLAIEQFF. In nucleotides, the CDR3 is TGTGCTAGTGGGACGGGACTAGCGATTGAGCAGTTCTTC.

This clone has only one observation. V gene TRBV7-9 combines with J gene TRBJ2-6; D possibly corresponds to TRBD2 (6 bases). Trimming stripped 4 bases from V and 0 bases from J, with 16 bases between. This CDR3 region has 18 residues. Germline V gene lookup returns CDR1 SEHNR and CDR2 FQNEAQ (reference sequence). Here the CDR3 DNA reads TGTGCCAGCAGCTCCGCGGGGACTGCCAGCTCTGGGGCCAACGTCCTGACTTTC. Its translation: CASSSAGTASSGANVLTF.

The rearrangement uses TRBV7-9 and TRBJ2-3, with 12 bases identical to TRBD2. The CDR3 is made up of 16 amino acids. CDR1 SEHNR and CDR2 FQNEAQ come from the germline V gene (reference sequence). V shed 2 bases and J 6 bases; nucleotides not matched to a gene: 6. For the CDR3, the DNA is TGTGCCAGCAGCTTATTCACTAGCGGGAGGTCGGATACGCAGTATTTT. Its protein is CASSLFTSGRSDTQYF.

A single count supports this clone. The chain carries TRBV6-1 and TRBJ1-1; the D gene is possibly TRBD1 (6 bases). This CDR3 region has 13 residues. The V end lost 8 bases, the J end lost 4 bases, and 14 bases lay between the germline ends. Germline lookup yields CDR1 MNHNS and CDR2 SASEGT. Here the CDR3 reads CASCRGRGTEAFF. CDR3 nucleotide sequence: TGTGCCAGCTGCAGGGGCAGGGGCACTGAAGCTTTCTTT.

V gene TRBV6-6 combines with J gene TRBJ2-1; no reliable D call. CDR3 length: 14 amino acids. Germline V gene data show CDR1 as MNHNY and CDR2 as SVGAGI (reference sequence). V was pared by 0 bases and J by 3 bases, with 6 bases between. CDR3 sequence (DNA): TGTGCCAGCAGTTACTCCCTAAGCTACAATGAGCAGTTCTTC. Its translation is CASSYSLSYNEQFF.